This T cell receptor beta chain appears in the sequencing data of a study of blood T cell repertoires in COVID-19. Overall study context: Sites in the United States, Italy and Spain provided acute and convalescent COVID-19 samples.

Between the trimmed V and J ends, which lost 2 bases and 4 bases, there was a span of 18 bases. The length of the CDR3 is 16 residues. The V gene's germline CDR1 is SNHLY and CDR2 FYNNEI. Using immunoSEQ multiplex PCR, the repertoire was profiled, and TCRdb retains in-frame clones only, with some absent. This sample has 350,000 to 450,000 clones, with more than 70% found just once. Up to 2 weeks before entering the study, exposed participants had met a COVID-19 case. The sample consisted of PBMCs or T cells enriched from blood (not recorded which). The J gene is TRBJ2-7, the V gene TRBV2; D gene unclear. This sequence was found in a woman aged 18-29 years who had been exposed to COVID-19. CDR3 nucleotide sequence: TGTGCCAGCAGTGAAAGGATAGGCAGGCCCGATTACGAGCAGTACTTC. Amino acid sequence: CASSERIGRPDYEQYF.